Shown below are 20 T cell receptor beta chains from a single sample sequenced in a study of blood T cells in healthy people across ages. The use of a sample-barcoded 5' primer and a J-beta primer mix characterized a second PCR of roughly 7 to 11 cycles. TCRdb re-called the 5' RACE reads through MiXCR, storing one row per CDR3 protein. The sample lists 1.5 million to 2 million distinct CDR3 sequences; roughly 49% were seen once. The sequencing sample was made of blood. These receptors were collected from a woman in her thirties or forties in good health.

This clonotype has only a few counts. V is TRBV11-2 and J is TRBJ2-1, with TRBD2 identical over 12 bases. Germline trimming cut 5 bases from V and 4 bases from J; bases unmatched to any gene: 9. The CDR3 extends over 17 amino acids. The germline V gene has CDR1 SGHAT and CDR2 FQNNGV. The CDR3 nucleotides read TGTGCCAGCAGCCTCGGGACTAGCGGGCTCCCGTACAATGAGCAGTTCTTC. Its protein is CASSLGTSGLPYNEQFF.

This clonotype was counted a few times. The genes are TRBV20-1 and TRBJ2-1; TRBD2 matches 11 bases. This CDR3 contains 16 residues. CDR1 is DFQATT and CDR2 is SNEGSKA in the germline V gene (reference sequence). The V segment lost 5 bases and the J segment 5 bases; nucleotides outside the gene matches: 11. CDR3 DNA sequence: TGCAGTGCTGGCCTTGGGAGTAGCGGGGGGGACAATGAGCAGTTCTTC. Translating it yields CSAGLGSSGGDNEQFF.

The chain combines TRBV6-2 or TRBV6-3 with TRBJ2-7; 10 positions agree with TRBD2. The J segment lost 1 base and the V segment lost 0 bases, leaving 9 bases of the junction unmatched. The CDR3 consists of 18 residues. CDR1 is MNHEY, CDR2 SVGEGT, per germline. CDR3 sequence reads: CASSYSRTSGAPSYEQYF. The CDR3 region has the DNA TGTGCCAGCAGTTACTCAAGGACTAGCGGCGCCCCTTCCTACGAGCAGTACTTC.

V usage is TRBV15 and J usage is TRBJ2-3; tentatively, D is TRBD2 (6 bases). CDR1 and CDR2 (germline): LNHNV, YYDKDF (reference sequence). V lost 1 base to trimming and J lost 0 bases, with 11 bases between them. The CDR3 spans 16 residues. The CDR3 region is CATSRGPGTSTDTQYF. The CDR3 DNA is TGTGCCACCAGCAGAGGCCCAGGGACTAGCACAGATACGCAGTATTTT.

The chain has TRBV4-1 and TRBJ2-4; 8 positions agree with TRBD2. The assigned J gene may be wrong: the sequence end matches TRBJ2-5 better. Per the germline V gene, CDR1 is MGHRA and CDR2 is YSYEKL. This CDR3 has 17 residues. In DNA form, the CDR3 reads TGCGCCAGCAGCCAAGATTCGGGGGGGCCGTCCGGGGAGACCCAGTACTTC. Protein sequence: CASSQDSGGPSGETQYF.

V and J are TRBV29-1 and TRBJ1-4, with 8 bases lining up with TRBD1. The germline gives CDR1 SQVTM, CDR2 ANQGSEA. The V segment lost 6 bases and the J segment 8 bases; nucleotides outside the gene matches: 5. The length of the CDR3 is 12 residues. CDR3 sequence (DNA): TGCAGCGTCAGGACAGGGAAAGAAAAACTGTTTTTT. As protein: CSVRTGKEKLFF. The whole variable domain, remainder taken from reference TRBV29-1 and TRBJ1-4, is SAVISQKPSRDICQRGTSLTIQCQVDSQVTMMFWYRQQPGQSLTLIATANQGSEATYESGFVIDKFPISRPNLTFSTLTVSNMSPEDSSIYLCSVRTGKEKLFFGSGTQLSVL.

The V and J genes are TRBV27 and TRBJ1-2; TRBD1 aligns across 8 bases. Germline V lookup: CDR1 MNHEY, CDR2 SMNVEV (reference sequence). CDR3 length: 13 residues. With 8 bases clipped from V and 7 bases from J, the junction kept 9 bases outside the gene matches. The CDR3 loop reads CASGSTGVGGYTF. Here the CDR3 DNA reads TGTGCCAGCGGATCGACAGGGGTGGGTGGCTACACCTTC.

The sample holds a few counts of this clonotype. The V call is TRBV7-9, the J call TRBJ2-3; D might be TRBD2 (6 bases). The V gene's germline CDR1 is SEHNR and CDR2 FQNEAQ (reference sequence). V lost 5 bases and J 2 bases, leaving 14 bases between the germline ends. The CDR3 runs to 15 residues. The CDR3 loop is CASSPQTSFTDTQYF. CDR3 sequence (DNA): TGTGCCAGCAGCCCACAGACTAGTTTCACAGATACGCAGTATTTT.

The chain carries TRBV28 and TRBJ2-1; 9 bases line up with TRBD2. After removal of 5 bases from V and 0 bases from J, the junction contained 17 bases not matched to a gene. This CDR3 has 20 amino acids. Looked up from germline, CDR1 is MDHEN and CDR2 is SYDVKM. The CDR3 DNA sequence: TGTGCCAGCAGTGACCGTTGGAGCGGGGGGCCCCGGAGCTCCTACAATGAGCAGTTCTTC. The encoded protein is CASSDRWSGGPRSSYNEQFF.

This clonotype was picked up a small number of times. The genes are TRBV28 and TRBJ2-6, with TRBD1 identical over 7 bases. V trimming: 11 bases; J trimming: 0 bases; junction bases outside the gene matches: 10. CDR3 size: 16 residues. Germline V gives CDR1 MDHEN, CDR2 SYDVKM. The CDR3 bases are TGTGCCCGAAAGGCAGGGGGAGACTCTGGGGCCAACGTCCTGACTTTC. As protein: CARKAGGDSGANVLTF.

Worth noting for this clonotype: An end of the junction does not agree with germline; a read error may underlie this. The chain combines TRBV9 with TRBJ2-5; 7 nucleotides match TRBD1. This CDR3 has 14 amino acids. Germline assignment: CDR1 SGDLS and CDR2 YYNGEE. In nucleotides, the CDR3 is TGTGCCAGCAGCCGAGGGACAGCCCAAGAGACCCTGTACTTC. Protein sequence: CASSRGTAQETLYF.

This chain uses TRBV11-2 with TRBJ2-5; possibly TRBD2 for D (6 bases). The length of the CDR3 is 15 residues. The V gene's germline CDR1 is SGHAT and CDR2 FQNNGV. V was pared by 6 bases and J by 1 base, with 15 bases between. CDR3 region: CASSTGWGVQETQYF. The CDR3 DNA is TGTGCCAGCAGTACAGGTTGGGGGGTCCAAGAGACCCAGTACTTC.

The CDR3 sequence: CAISSAEMDTQYF. CDR3 DNA sequence: TGTGCCATCAGCTCAGCAGAAATGGATACGCAGTATTTT. V and J are TRBV10-3 and TRBJ2-3; unclear D gene. The CDR3 has 13 residues. The V end lost 6 bases, the J end lost 6 bases, and 13 bases lay between the germline ends. Germline V lookup: CDR1 ENHRY, CDR2 SYGVKD.

The V and J genes are TRBV4-2 and TRBJ2-3; the match to TRBD2 covers 8 bases. The CDR3 sequence is 16 residues long. V dropped 6 bases and J dropped 0; count of bases not matched to a gene: 8. Germline V lookup: CDR1 LGHNA, CDR2 YNFKEQ. CDR3 in DNA: TGTGCCAGCAGTCCGGGGGGGCGGGCCAGCACAGATACGCAGTATTTT. Its translation: CASSPGGRASTDTQYF.

The chain recombines TRBV20-1 with TRBJ2-5; 7 positions agree with TRBD1. The CDR3 extends over 15 amino acids. With 2 bases clipped from V and 2 bases from J, the junction kept 8 bases outside the gene matches. Germline values: CDR1 DFQATT, CDR2 SNEGSKA (reference sequence). The CDR3 nucleotides are TGCAGTGCTAGATCACAGGGGAAGGGGCAAGAGACCCAGTACTTC. It is translated as CSARSQGKGQETQYF.

This chain uses TRBV6-1 with TRBJ2-1; no definite D call. The J call is uncertain, as TRBJ2-7 better fits the DNA end. The CDR3 length is 13 residues. Germline V lookup: CDR1 MNHNS, CDR2 SASEGT. CDR3 region: CAGLGLVGREQYF. The CDR3 DNA follows: TGTGCCGGCTTGGGTCTGGTGGGTCGTGAGCAGTACTTC.

A few counts support this clonotype. The chain uses TRBV6-6 and TRBJ2-3; tentative D call: TRBD1 (5 bases). Looked up from germline, CDR1 is MNHNY and CDR2 is SVGAGI (reference sequence). V was shortened by 6 bases and J by 2 bases, with 12 bases between the two germline ends. The CDR3 contains 14 residues. The CDR3, as DNA: TGTGCCAGCAGCTACGACAGAGTCACAGATACGCAGTATTTT. Translation gives CASSYDRVTDTQYF.

As DNA, the CDR3 is TGCAGTGCTAGAGATCGGCCCCTATTGTTGGGTGGCTACACCTTC. This sequence encodes CSARDRPLLLGGYTF. The V gene is TRBV20-1, the J gene TRBJ1-2, with D hard to call. Per germline, CDR1 DFQATT and CDR2 SNEGSKA (reference sequence). The CDR3 loop spans 15 amino acids. With 0 bases removed from V and 7 bases from J, the gap between germline ends came to 18 bases.

The rearrangement links TRBV7-2 to TRBJ1-2, with 8 bases identical to TRBD1. This CDR3 is built from 15 residues. Germline-derived CDR1 and CDR2 are SGHTA and FQGNSA. The V and J ends lost 6 bases and 3 bases, in that order; junction bases with no gene match: 9. The CDR3 protein is CASSLIDRGHYGYTF. Written as DNA, the CDR3 is TGTGCCAGCAGTCTTATCGACAGGGGCCACTATGGCTACACCTTC.

CDR3 sequence reads: CASSQDWGAGYNEQYF. CDR3 nucleotide sequence: TGCGCCAGCAGCCAAGATTGGGGGGCGGGCTACAATGAGCAGTACTTC. The chain uses TRBV4-3 and TRBJ2-1, with D tentatively TRBD1 or TRBD2 (6 bases each). Near its end, the DNA agrees better with TRBJ2-7, so the J call may be wrong. From germline, CDR1 is LGHNA and CDR2 YSLEER. This CDR3 spans 16 amino acids.